The 25 T cell receptor beta chains reported below all come from one sample, sequenced in a study of blood T cell repertoires in COVID-19. This table comes from immunoSEQ multiplex PCR, and its TCRdb copy is limited to in-frame clones, with some not included. The sample holds 200,000 to 250,000 clones, 80% to 85% seen once. What was sequenced was peripheral blood. The receptors shown here come from a woman aged 80 or older with active or convalescent COVID-19.

V gene TRBV28 combines with J gene TRBJ1-5; D is possibly TRBD1 (6 bases). CDR3 length: 15 amino acids. The V gene lost 4 bases and the J gene lost 7 bases, with 17 bases spanning the gap. The germline CDR1 and CDR2 sequences are MDHEN and SYDVKM. The CDR3 bases are TGTGCCAGCAGTTCCAGAGGGGGGGGCCGGCAGCCCCAGCATTTT. Translation gives CASSSRGGGRQPQHF.

Only a few counts were recorded for this clone. The chain combines TRBV19 with TRBJ1-2; D is perhaps TRBD1 (5 bases). Germline loops: CDR1 LNHDA, CDR2 SQIVND (reference sequence). The CDR3 totals 13 residues. Trimming pared 3 bases from V and 0 bases from J, leaving 5 bases between. In DNA form, the CDR3 reads TGTGCCAGTAGTATGACAGCTAACTATGGCTACACCTTC. Its protein product is CASSMTANYGYTF.

The chain uses TRBV5-1 and TRBJ2-5, with D possibly TRBD1 on 5 matching bases. The length of the CDR3 is 16 residues. V was clipped by 0 bases and J by 2 bases, with 14 bases between them. The germline gives CDR1 SGHRS, CDR2 YFSETQ. The CDR3 is CASSLDPQGQQETQYF. The CDR3 region has the DNA TGCGCCAGCAGCTTGGACCCTCAGGGTCAACAAGAGACCCAGTACTTC.

This clone turned up a few times. The chain is built from TRBV6-2 or TRBV6-3 and TRBJ2-7; 8 bases align to TRBD2. The germline V gene has CDR1 MNHEY and CDR2 SVGEGT. With V trimmed by 5 bases and J by 2 bases, 2 bases remained unmatched. This CDR3 is 13 amino acids long. CDR3 amino acids: CASSDGGAYEQYF. The DNA for the CDR3 is TGTGCCAGCAGTGACGGGGGGGCCTACGAGCAGTACTTC.

The V and J genes are TRBV5-6 and TRBJ2-4, with D maybe TRBD1 (6 bases). The CDR3 totals 13 residues. Germline CDR1 and CDR2: SGHDT and YYEEEE. Deletions cut 4 bases from V and 5 bases from J, with 10 bases between. The CDR3 bases are TGTGCCAGCAGCCGTCAGGGGCAAAACATTCAGTACTTC. Its translation is CASSRQGQNIQYF.

CDR3 amino acids: CASREQGAACNEKLFF. DNA of the CDR3: TGTGCCAGCAGGGAACAGGGGGCGGCTTGTAATGAAAAACTGTTTTTT. The chain recombines TRBV21-1 with TRBJ1-4; TRBD1, the table's D call, was not compared with the DNA. TRBV21-1 is classified as a pseudogene. CDR3 length: 16 amino acids.

The rearrangement uses TRBV6-5 and TRBJ1-6; possibly TRBD1 for D (5 bases). Germline lookup yields CDR1 MNHEY and CDR2 SVGAGI. V dropped 4 bases and J dropped 7 bases, with 14 bases sitting between them. The CDR3 is 15 residues long. The CDR3 DNA reads TGTGCCAGCAGTTTCGGGGGTTTCCAAAATTCACCCCTCCACTTT. Protein sequence: CASSFGGFQNSPLHF.

The chain links TRBV4-3 to TRBJ1-1; D unclear. Germline-derived CDR1 and CDR2 are LGHNA and YSLEER. The CDR3 totals 15 residues. V gave up 3 bases and J gave up 0 bases, with 11 bases separating them. The CDR3 DNA follows: TGCGCCAGCAGCCACTCGACACGGATGAACACTGAAGCTTTCTTT. Translation: CASSHSTRMNTEAFF.

The genes are TRBV7-2 and TRBJ1-4; TRBD1 aligns across 10 bases. Germline V CDR1 and CDR2: SGHTA, FQGNSA. This CDR3 is 16 amino acids long. J lost 5 bases, V lost 5 bases, and 8 bases had no gene match. CDR3 sequence: CASSLLGQGINEKLFF. The CDR3 DNA reads as TGTGCCAGCAGCCTACTGGGACAGGGGATAAATGAAAAACTGTTTTTT.

The chain couples TRBV29-1 to TRBJ2-7, with 10 bases that match TRBD1. Unmatched junction bases numbered 9, after V lost 1 base and J lost 3 bases. CDR3 length: 16 residues. Germline lookup yields CDR1 SQVTM and CDR2 ANQGSEA. In nucleotides, the CDR3 is TGCAGCGTTGAAGCGCTCCGACAGGGGGCGGACTACGAGCAGTACTTC. Translated: CSVEALRQGADYEQYF.

The chain combines TRBV12-3 or TRBV12-4 with TRBJ1-2; D is unresolved. This CDR3 comprises 13 residues. The V end lost 5 bases, the J end lost 8 bases, and 15 bases lay between the germline ends. CDR3 sequence reads: CASSPGEGEGYTF. CDR3 DNA sequence: TGTGCCAGCAGTCCTGGAGAGGGTGAAGGCTACACCTTC.

The chain employs TRBV2 and TRBJ2-7; D unclear. Germline loops: CDR1 SNHLY, CDR2 FYNNEI. The CDR3 is made up of 13 amino acids. V was pared by 7 bases and J by 1 base, with 11 bases between. In DNA, the CDR3 is TGTGCCAGCAATCCGTTCGAGTCCTACGAGCAGTACTTC. Protein: CASNPFESYEQYF.

V is TRBV14 and J is TRBJ2-1; D may be TRBD2 (6 bases). V was shortened by 3 bases and J by 0 bases, with 9 bases between the two germline ends. The CDR3 spans 15 residues. Germline lookup yields CDR1 SGHDN and CDR2 FVKESK. This chain's CDR3 is CASSQRGISYNEQFF. In DNA, the CDR3 is TGTGCCAGCAGCCAGCGGGGAATCTCCTACAATGAGCAGTTCTTC.

V is TRBV5-1 and J is TRBJ2-3; TRBD2 might be the D (5 bases). V dropped 7 bases and J dropped 6 bases, with 12 bases sitting between them. The CDR3 consists of 12 residues. CDR1 is SGHRS and CDR2 is YFSETQ in the germline V gene. CDR3 sequence: CASGQRGDTQYF. CDR3 nucleotide sequence: TGCGCCAGCGGTCAACGAGGGGATACGCAGTATTTT.

V usage is TRBV7-9 and J usage is TRBJ2-3; D is undetermined. CDR3 length: 13 amino acids. Germline V gene lookup returns CDR1 SEHNR and CDR2 FQNEAQ (reference sequence). Deletions cut 6 bases from V and 0 bases from J, with 7 bases between. This CDR3 reads CASSYPSTDTQYF. The CDR3 DNA reads as TGTGCCAGCAGTTATCCTAGCACAGATACGCAGTATTTT. The full variable domain, with the rest looked up from reference TRBV7-9 and TRBJ2-3, is DTGVSQNPRHKITKRGQNVTFRCDPISEHNRLYWYRQTLGQGPEFLTYFQNEAQLEKSRLLSDRFSAERPKGSFSTLEIQRTEQGDSAMYLCASSYPSTDTQYFGPGTRLTVL.

The V gene is TRBV30, the J gene TRBJ1-5; 8 positions match TRBD1. With 8 bases clipped from V and 4 bases from J, the junction kept 7 bases outside the gene matches. The CDR3 covers 13 residues. CDR1 GTSNPN and CDR2 SVGIG come from the germline V gene (reference sequence). CDR3 in DNA: TGTGCCGGAGGACAGGGCCCAAATCAGCCCCAGCATTTT. Translated, it gives CAGGQGPNQPQHF.

The chain is built from TRBV7-9 and TRBJ1-1; TRBD1 is a possible D gene (5 bases). This CDR3 spans 16 amino acids. Trimming shortened V by 2 bases and J by 0 bases, and 13 bases separated the two germline ends. Germline-derived CDR1 and CDR2 are SEHNR and FQNEAQ (reference sequence). The CDR3 DNA reads as TGTGCCAGCAGCTTATCCTCAACAGGTATGAACACTGAAGCTTTCTTT. It codes for CASSLSSTGMNTEAFF.

J is TRBJ2-5 and V is TRBV7-8; 9 bases agree with TRBD1. V gave up 5 bases and J gave up 2 bases; unmatched junction bases: 9. Looked up from germline, CDR1 is SGHVS and CDR2 is FQNEAQ. The CDR3 consists of 16 residues. Here the CDR3 reads CASSPQQGAWQETQYF. The CDR3 DNA reads TGTGCCAGCAGCCCCCAACAGGGGGCTTGGCAAGAGACCCAGTACTTC. Supplemented by reference TRBV7-8 and TRBJ2-5, the full variable domain reads GAGVSQSPRYKVAKRGQDVALRCDPISGHVSLFWYQQALGQGPEFLTYFQNEAQLDKSGLPSDRFFAERPEGSVSTLKIQRTQQEDSAVYLCASSPQQGAWQETQYFGPGTRLLVL.

The J gene is TRBJ2-2, the V gene TRBV5-1; D possibly corresponds to TRBD2 (5 bases). There are 14 residues in the CDR3. The V end lost 3 bases, the J end lost 4 bases, and 10 bases lay between the germline ends. Germline CDR1 and CDR2: SGHRS and YFSETQ. The CDR3: CASSSGLITGELFF. The CDR3 coding sequence is TGCGCCAGCAGCTCCGGACTGATCACCGGGGAGCTGTTTTTT. Full variable domain (remainder filled in from reference TRBV5-1 and TRBJ2-2): KAGVTQTPRYLIKTRGQQVTLSCSPISGHRSVSWYQQTPGQGLQFLFEYFSETQRNKGNFPGRFSGRQFSNSRSEMNVSTLELGDSALYLCASSSGLITGELFFGEGSRLTVL.

V is TRBV7-8 and J is TRBJ1-5; D unresolved. Per the germline V gene, CDR1 is SGHVS and CDR2 is FQNEAQ. V was pared by 10 bases and J by 3 bases, with 22 bases between. CDR3 length: 16 residues. CDR3 coding DNA: TGTGCCACCGCATTGGGTGGGCTTTATGACAATCAGCCCCAGCATTTT. Translation gives CATALGGLYDNQPQHF.

The sample holds one count of this clone. This rearrangement joins TRBV5-1 to TRBJ2-5; 8 nucleotides line up with TRBD2. The germline gives CDR1 SGHRS, CDR2 YFSETQ. This CDR3 contains 15 residues. The V gene end was trimmed by 0 bases and the J gene end by 2 bases; junction bases not matched to a gene: 3. The DNA for the CDR3 is TGCGCCAGCAGCTTGGTGTCGGGAGGGCAAGAGACCCAGTACTTC. This codes for CASSLVSGGQETQYF.

CDR3 region: CASSVTRGSSGANVLTF. Written as DNA, the CDR3 is TGTGCCAGTAGCGTAACCCGGGGGTCCTCTGGGGCCAACGTCCTGACTTTC. The gene calls are TRBV19 and TRBJ2-6, with D maybe TRBD2 (6 bases). Trimming removed 6 bases at V and 0 bases at J, with 15 bases between. The CDR3 contains 17 residues. Germline CDR1 and CDR2: LNHDA and SQIVND (reference sequence).

V gene TRBV19 combines with J gene TRBJ2-3; tentative D call: TRBD2 (5 bases). V lost 1 base to trimming and J lost 0 bases, with 8 bases between them. The CDR3 length is 15 residues. Germline CDR1 is LNHDA and CDR2 is SQIVND (reference sequence). The CDR3 loop is CASSIGRSSTDTQYF. The CDR3, as DNA: TGTGCCAGTAGTATAGGGAGGAGTAGCACAGATACGCAGTATTTT.

This clone is labeled as medium-sized (0.01 to 0.1%). The V call is TRBV19, the J call TRBJ1-2; 11 positions match TRBD1. Trimming took 10 bases from V and 3 from J; bases not matched to a gene: 13. In germline, CDR1 is LNHDA, CDR2 SQIVND (reference sequence). This CDR3 contains 16 residues. The CDR3 coding sequence is TGTGCCACGTTTCCGGGACAGGGGGGATTGTACTATGGCTACACCTTC. Its protein is CATFPGQGGLYYGYTF.

The chain links TRBV10-1 to TRBJ2-7; 8 positions agree with TRBD2. The V and J ends lost 3 bases and 0 bases, in that order; junction bases with no gene match: 13. The CDR3 length is 18 residues. Germline V gives CDR1 WNHNN, CDR2 SYGVQD (reference sequence). The CDR3 region is CASSDDLEAGDISYEQYF. Here the CDR3 DNA reads TGCGCCAGCAGTGACGACCTCGAAGCGGGGGATATCTCCTACGAGCAGTACTTC.